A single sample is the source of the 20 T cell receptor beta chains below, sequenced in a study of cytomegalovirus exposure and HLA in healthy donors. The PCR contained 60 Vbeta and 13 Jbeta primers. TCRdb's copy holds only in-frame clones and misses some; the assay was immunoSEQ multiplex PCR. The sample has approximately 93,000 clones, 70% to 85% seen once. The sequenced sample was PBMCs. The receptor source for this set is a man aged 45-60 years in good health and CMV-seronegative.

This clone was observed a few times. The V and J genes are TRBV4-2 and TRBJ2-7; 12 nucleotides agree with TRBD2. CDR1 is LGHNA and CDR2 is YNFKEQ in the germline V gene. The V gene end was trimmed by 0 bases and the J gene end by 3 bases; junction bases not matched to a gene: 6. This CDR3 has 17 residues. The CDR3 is CASSQEATSGSSYEQYF. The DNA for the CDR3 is TGTGCCAGCAGCCAAGAAGCGACTAGCGGGAGTAGCTACGAGCAGTACTTC.

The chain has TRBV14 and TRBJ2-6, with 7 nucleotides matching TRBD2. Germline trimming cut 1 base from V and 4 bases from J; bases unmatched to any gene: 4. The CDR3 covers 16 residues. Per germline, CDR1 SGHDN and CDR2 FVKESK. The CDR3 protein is CASSQVGGSGANVLTF. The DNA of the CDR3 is TGTGCCAGCAGCCAAGTGGGGGGGTCCGGGGCCAACGTCCTGACTTTC.

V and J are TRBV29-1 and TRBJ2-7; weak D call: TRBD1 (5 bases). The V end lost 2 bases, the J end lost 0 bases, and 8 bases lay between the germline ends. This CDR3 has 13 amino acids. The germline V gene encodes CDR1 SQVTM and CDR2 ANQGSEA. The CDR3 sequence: CSVERDSSYEQYF. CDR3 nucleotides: TGCAGCGTTGAACGCGACAGCTCCTACGAGCAGTACTTC.

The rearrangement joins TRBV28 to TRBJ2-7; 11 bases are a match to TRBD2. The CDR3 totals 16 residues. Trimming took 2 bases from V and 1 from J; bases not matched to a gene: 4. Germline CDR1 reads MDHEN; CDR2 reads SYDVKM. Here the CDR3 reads CASSLPLAGGSYEQYF. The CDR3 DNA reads TGTGCCAGCAGTTTACCTCTAGCGGGGGGATCCTACGAGCAGTACTTC.

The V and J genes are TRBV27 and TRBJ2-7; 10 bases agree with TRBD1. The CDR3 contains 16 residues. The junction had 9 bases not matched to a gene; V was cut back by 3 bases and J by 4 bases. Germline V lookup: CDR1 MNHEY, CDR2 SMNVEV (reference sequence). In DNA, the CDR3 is TGTGCCAGCAGTTTTCCCTGGACAGGGGGACCGTACGAGCAGTACTTC. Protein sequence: CASSFPWTGGPYEQYF.

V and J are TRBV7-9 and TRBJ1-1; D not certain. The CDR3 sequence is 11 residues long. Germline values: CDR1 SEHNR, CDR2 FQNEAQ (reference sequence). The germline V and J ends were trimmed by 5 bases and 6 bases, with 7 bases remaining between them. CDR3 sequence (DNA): TGTGCCAGCAGCCGTACGGCTGAAGCTTTCTTT. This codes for CASSRTAEAFF.

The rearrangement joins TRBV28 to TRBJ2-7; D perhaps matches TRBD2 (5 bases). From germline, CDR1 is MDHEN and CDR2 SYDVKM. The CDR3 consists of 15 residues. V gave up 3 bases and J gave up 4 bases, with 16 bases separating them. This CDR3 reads CASSFVATQKYEQYF. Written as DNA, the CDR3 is TGTGCCAGCAGTTTCGTAGCGACACAGAAGTACGAGCAGTACTTC.

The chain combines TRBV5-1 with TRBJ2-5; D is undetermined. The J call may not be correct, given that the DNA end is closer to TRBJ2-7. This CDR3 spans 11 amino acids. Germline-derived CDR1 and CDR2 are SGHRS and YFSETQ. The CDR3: CASSASYEQYF. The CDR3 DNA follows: TGCGCCAGCAGCGCCTCTTACGAGCAGTACTTC.

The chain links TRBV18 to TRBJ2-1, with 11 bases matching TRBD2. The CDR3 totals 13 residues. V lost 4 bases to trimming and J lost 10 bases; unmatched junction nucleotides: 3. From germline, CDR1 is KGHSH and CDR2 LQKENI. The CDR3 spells CASSLLAGVEQFF. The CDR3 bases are TGTGCCAGCTCACTACTAGCGGGAGTGGAGCAGTTCTTC.

Here the CDR3 reads CASSPLRSPKNIQYF. CDR3 DNA sequence: TGTGCCAGCAGTCCTCTGAGGTCCCCCAAAAACATTCAGTACTTC. V and J are TRBV27 and TRBJ2-4; D gene uncertain. The germline V gene has CDR1 MNHEY and CDR2 SMNVEV (reference sequence). V lost 5 bases and J 2 bases, leaving 13 bases between the germline ends. CDR3 length: 15 amino acids.

CDR3 nucleotides: TGTGCCAGCAGCTTAGCGGGATCGGGGGCCGGGGAGCTGTTTTTT. This encodes CASSLAGSGAGELFF. The V call is TRBV6-1, the J call TRBJ2-2; 8 bases agree with TRBD2. The length of the CDR3 is 15 residues. V was clipped by 6 bases and J by 6 bases; unmatched bases: 9. CDR1 and CDR2 (germline): MNHNS, SASEGT.

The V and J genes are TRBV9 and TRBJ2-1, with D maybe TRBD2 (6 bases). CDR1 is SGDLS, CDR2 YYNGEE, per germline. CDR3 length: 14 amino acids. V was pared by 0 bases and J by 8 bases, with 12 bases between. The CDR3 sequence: CASSVERESDEQFF. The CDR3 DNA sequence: TGTGCCAGCAGCGTAGAACGGGAGTCAGATGAGCAGTTCTTC.

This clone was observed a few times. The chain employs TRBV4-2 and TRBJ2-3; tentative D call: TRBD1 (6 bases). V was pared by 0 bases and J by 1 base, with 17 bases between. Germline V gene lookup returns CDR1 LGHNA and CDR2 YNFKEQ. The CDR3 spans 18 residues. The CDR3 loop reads CASSQDNYEGVRTDTQYF. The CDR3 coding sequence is TGTGCCAGCAGCCAAGATAACTATGAGGGGGTTCGCACAGATACGCAGTATTTT.

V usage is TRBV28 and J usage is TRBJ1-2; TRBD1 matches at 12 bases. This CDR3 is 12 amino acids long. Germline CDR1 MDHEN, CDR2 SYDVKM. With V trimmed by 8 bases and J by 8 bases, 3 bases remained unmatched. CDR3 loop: CASLGTGGGYTF. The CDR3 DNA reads TGTGCCAGCCTCGGGACAGGGGGCGGCTACACCTTC.

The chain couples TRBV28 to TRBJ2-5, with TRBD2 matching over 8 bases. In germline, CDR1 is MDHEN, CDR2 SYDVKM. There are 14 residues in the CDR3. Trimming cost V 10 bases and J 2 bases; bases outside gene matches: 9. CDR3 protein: CAIMLSGIQETQYF. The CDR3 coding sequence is TGTGCCATAATGCTTAGCGGGATTCAAGAGACCCAGTACTTC. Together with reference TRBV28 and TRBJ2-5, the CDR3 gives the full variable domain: DVKVTQSSRYLVKRTGEKVFLECVQDMDHENMFWYRQDPGLGLRLIYFSYDVKMKEKGDIPEGYSVSREKKERFSLILESASTNQTSMYLCAIMLSGIQETQYFGPGTRLLVL.

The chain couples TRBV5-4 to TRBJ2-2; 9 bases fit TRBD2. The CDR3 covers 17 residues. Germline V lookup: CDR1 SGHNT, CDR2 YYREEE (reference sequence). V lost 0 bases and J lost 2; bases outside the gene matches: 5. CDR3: CASSLGLAERNTGELFF. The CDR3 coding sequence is TGTGCCAGCAGCTTGGGACTAGCGGAGAGAAACACCGGGGAGCTGTTTTTT.

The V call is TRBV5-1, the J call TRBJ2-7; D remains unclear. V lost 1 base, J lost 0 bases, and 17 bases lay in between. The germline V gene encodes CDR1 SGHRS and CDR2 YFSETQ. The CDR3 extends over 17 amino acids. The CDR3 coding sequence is TGCGCCAGCAGCTTGACTAAGGCTTATCCCTCCTCCTACGAGCAGTACTTC. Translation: CASSLTKAYPSSYEQYF. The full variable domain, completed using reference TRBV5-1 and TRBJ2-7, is KAGVTQTPRYLIKTRGQQVTLSCSPISGHRSVSWYQQTPGQGLQFLFEYFSETQRNKGNFPGRFSGRQFSNSRSEMNVSTLELGDSALYLCASSLTKAYPSSYEQYFGPGTRLTVT.

The CDR3 protein is CASSPLQGGPYNEQFF. The CDR3 nucleotides are TGTGCCAGCTCACCCCTACAGGGGGGCCCCTACAATGAGCAGTTCTTC. The V call is TRBV28, the J call TRBJ2-1, with 8 bases fitting TRBD1. The CDR3 runs 16 residues. The ends lost 8 bases at V and 2 bases at J; junction bases unmatched: 11. Germline V CDR1 and CDR2: MDHEN, SYDVKM.

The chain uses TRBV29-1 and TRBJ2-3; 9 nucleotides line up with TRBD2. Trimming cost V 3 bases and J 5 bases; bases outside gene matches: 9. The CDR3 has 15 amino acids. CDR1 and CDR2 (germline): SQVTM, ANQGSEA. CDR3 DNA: TGCAGCGTTGACTTGGCGGGAGGGCCAGGAGATACGCAGTATTTT. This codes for CSVDLAGGPGDTQYF.

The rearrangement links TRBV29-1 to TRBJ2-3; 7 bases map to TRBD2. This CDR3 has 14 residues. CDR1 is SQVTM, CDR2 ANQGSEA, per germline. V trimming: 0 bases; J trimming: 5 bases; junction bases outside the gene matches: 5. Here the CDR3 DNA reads TGCAGCGTTGAAGATCGGTTAGCGGGAGATACGCAGTATTTT. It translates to CSVEDRLAGDTQYF.